Listed below are T cell receptor beta chains from one sample, sequenced in a study of PD-1 blockade in classical Hodgkin lymphoma. TCRdb's copy holds only in-frame clones and misses some; the assay was immunoSEQ multiplex PCR. The sample yields around 40,000 clones, approximately 78% seen once. The material sequenced was peripheral blood mononuclear cells (PBMCs), taken at baseline. These TCRs come from a human donor with classical Hodgkin lymphoma. The CDR3 runs from the conserved cysteine through the conserved F or W. D genes are given only for firm matches. Where a row states a size, it is once, few, many or the class of an expanded clone; other rows omit it.

J gene | clone size | V gene | D gene | CDR3 protein | CDR3 DNA
TRBJ1-6 | . | TRBV5-5 | TRBD1 | CASSLIRTGPYNSPLHF | TGTGCCAGCAGCTTGATAAGGACAGGGCCCTATAATTCACCCCTCCACTTT
TRBJ2-5 | few | TRBV5-6 | . | CASSFDLKETQYF | TGTGCCAGCAGCTTTGACCTAAAAGAGACCCAGTACTTC
TRBJ2-5 | . | TRBV13 | . | CASSQRGDGWAQYF | TGTGCCAGCAGCCAACGGGGCGACGGGTGGGCCCAGTACTTC
TRBJ2-2 | . | TRBV7-9 | TRBD2 | CASSSPIGTSGDSTKLFF | TGTGCCAGCAGCTCCCCGATCGGGACTAGCGGGGATTCGACGAAGCTGTTTTTT
TRBJ2-7 | . | TRBV5-1 | TRBD1 | CASSYRQGPYEQYF | TGCGCCAGCAGCTACCGACAGGGACCCTACGAGCAGTACTTC
TRBJ2-1 | . | TRBV10-3 | TRBD2 | CAITEGGGLAGLYNEQFF | TGTGCCATCACTGAGGGAGGGGGTCTAGCGGGCCTATACAATGAGCAGTTCTTC
TRBJ1-1 | . | TRBV27 | . | CASSFGRLNTEAFF | TGTGCCAGCAGTTTTGGCCGACTGAACACTGAAGCTTTCTTT
TRBJ1-2 | . | TRBV9 | TRBD1 | CASSLTGGGGYTF | TGTGCCAGCAGTCTCACAGGGGGCGGTGGCTACACCTTC
TRBJ2-3 | . | TRBV2 | TRBD2 | CASSGPTSGGSTDTQYF | TGTGCCAGCAGTGGTCCGACTAGCGGGGGTAGCACAGATACGCAGTATTTT
TRBJ2-1 | . | TRBV10-3 | TRBD2 | CAISDPGGKRPYNEQFF | TGTGCCATCAGTGACCCGGGGGGGAAAAGGCCCTACAATGAGCAGTTCTTC
TRBJ2-3 | . | TRBV9 | . | CASSQGLDTQYF | TGTGCCAGCAGCCAAGGGCTAGATACGCAGTATTTT
TRBJ2-3 | . | TRBV5-1 | . | CASSPLAAGVTDTQYF | TGCGCCAGCAGCCCATTAGCGGCCGGGGTCACAGATACGCAGTATTTT
TRBJ1-1 | few | TRBV19 | . | CASSLPLRTEAFF | TGTGCCAGTAGTCTCCCTCTCAGGACTGAAGCTTTCTTT
TRBJ2-1 | . | TRBV19 | TRBD2 | CASSILTSGGDEQFF | TGTGCCAGTAGTATACTTACTAGCGGGGGAGATGAGCAGTTCTTC
TRBJ2-3 | . | TRBV11-2 | TRBD1 | CASSFQGDRTDTQYF | TGTGCCAGCAGCTTCCAGGGGGATCGGACAGATACGCAGTATTTT
TRBJ2-3 | . | TRBV9 | TRBD2 | CASSAGLARTDTQYF | TGTGCCAGCAGCGCCGGACTAGCGAGGACAGATACGCAGTATTTT
TRBJ2-7 | . | TRBV7-9 | . | CASSLTWDLPDEQYF | TGTGCCAGCAGCTTAACCTGGGACTTACCGGACGAGCAGTACTTC
TRBJ1-1 | medium-sized | TRBV5-4 | . | CASSLAVVGGTEAFF | TGTGCCAGCAGCTTGGCTGTGGTAGGGGGTACTGAAGCTTTCTTT
TRBJ2-5 | once | TRBV7-2 | . | CASSATESQETQYF | TGTGCCAGCAGCGCCACAGAGTCCCAAGAGACCCAGTACTTC
TRBJ2-5 | . | TRBV25-1 | . | CASSDHYARGRGQETQYF | TGTGCCAGCAGTGACCACTATGCGAGGGGCCGGGGGCAAGAGACCCAGTACTTC
TRBJ1-4 | . | TRBV6-5 | . | CASSYGPGGGEKLFF | TGTGCCAGCAGTTACGGCCCCGGGGGCGGTGAAAAACTGTTTTTT
TRBJ2-7 | . | TRBV11-2 | . | CASSTTRGFSSYEQYF | TGTGCCAGCAGCACTACCCGGGGGTTTAGCTCCTACGAGCAGTACTTC
TRBJ1-5 | few | TRBV2 | TRBD1 | CASRGTGGYQYGQPQHF | TGTGCCAGCAGGGGGACAGGGGGATATCAGTATGGTCAGCCCCAGCATTTT
TRBJ2-1 | . | TRBV5-6 | . | CASARPSINEQFF | TGTGCCAGCGCTCGACCGAGTATCAATGAGCAGTTCTTC
TRBJ2-5 | . | TRBV5-1 | TRBD2 | CASSPGTSAYGETQYF | TGCGCCAGCAGCCCTGGGACTAGCGCGTATGGGGAGACCCAGTACTTC
TRBJ2-7 | . | TRBV7-8 | TRBD1 | CASSLTTGPSSYEQYF | TGTGCCAGCAGCTTGACGACAGGGCCGAGCTCCTACGAGCAGTACTTC
TRBJ2-5 | . | TRBV7-7 | TRBD2 | CASSPRGGEGQETQYF | TGTGCCAGCAGCCCCCGGGGGGGAGAGGGCCAAGAGACCCAGTACTTC
TRBJ1-1 | . | TRBV5-1 | . | CASSLATGRNTEAFF | TGCGCCAGCAGCTTGGCGACCGGGCGGAACACTGAAGCTTTCTTT
TRBJ2-5 | few | TRBV5-1 | TRBD1 | CASSPYDREETQYF | TGCGCCAGCAGCCCCTATGACAGGGAAGAGACCCAGTACTTC
TRBJ1-6 | . | TRBV5-1 | . | CASSSEWGGNSPLHF | TGCGCCAGCAGCTCGGAGTGGGGTGGAAATTCACCCCTCCACTTT
TRBJ2-1 | . | TRBV5-1 | . | CASSLSGWNEQFF | TGCGCCAGCAGCTTGTCAGGGTGGAATGAGCAGTTCTTC
TRBJ2-6 | . | TRBV19 | . | CASSPGANVLTF | TGTGCCAGCAGTCCTGGGGCCAACGTCCTGACTTTC
TRBJ1-2 | . | TRBV27 | TRBD1 | CASSSTGAYGYTF | TGTGCCAGCAGTTCGACAGGGGCCTATGGCTACACCTTC
TRBJ2-3 | once | TRBV6-6 | . | CASTHRVDTQYF | TGTGCCAGCACTCACAGGGTAGATACGCAGTATTTT
TRBJ2-5 | once | TRBV7-9 | . | CASSLAWGRLETQYF | TGTGCCAGCAGCTTAGCGTGGGGGAGGCTAGAGACCCAGTACTTC
TRBJ1-2 | . | TRBV9 | . | CASSVLPDRRHGYTF | TGTGCCAGCAGCGTACTCCCTGACAGGAGGCATGGCTACACCTTC
TRBJ1-2 | few | TRBV7-6 | . | CASSLTPQGGGYTF | TGTGCCAGCAGCTTAACGCCACAGGGAGGGGGCTACACCTTC
TRBJ2-1 | . | TRBV5-1 | . | CASSLLASVNNEQFF | TGCGCCAGCAGCTTGCTAGCCTCAGTGAACAATGAGCAGTTCTTC
TRBJ2-3 | few | TRBV20-1 | . | CSARLLNTQYF | TGCAGTGCACGCTTGTTAAATACGCAGTATTTT
TRBJ1-3 | . | TRBV5-1 | . | CASSLGFSGNTIYF | TGCGCCAGCAGCTTGGGCTTCTCTGGAAACACCATATATTTT
TRBJ2-7 | . | TRBV6-6 | . | CASSYGVREQYF | TGTGCCAGCAGTTACGGGGTCAGGGAGCAGTACTTC
TRBJ1-2 | . | TRBV15 | . | CATSNSGEHGYTF | TGTGCCACCAGCAACTCGGGGGAGCACGGCTACACCTTC
TRBJ2-7 | . | TRBV4-2 | TRBD1 | CASSQDRDRGESYEQYF | TGTGCCAGCAGCCAAGATAGAGACAGGGGGGAATCCTACGAGCAGTACTTC
TRBJ1-5 | . | TRBV4-1 | . | CASSPTVRNQPQHF | TGCGCCAGCAGCCCTACAGTGAGGAATCAGCCCCAGCATTTT
TRBJ2-2 | . | TRBV5-8 | TRBD2 | CASSSYLAGGPGELFF | TGTGCCAGCAGCTCGTACCTAGCGGGGGGACCCGGGGAGCTGTTTTTT
TRBJ1-6 | . | TRBV6-1 | . | CASSAPGLRFDSPLHF | TGTGCCAGCAGTGCTCCGGGACTTCGTTTTGATTCACCCCTCCACTTT
TRBJ2-5 | . | TRBV7-9 | . | CASSLDSGRGTQYF | TGTGCCAGCAGCTTAGATTCGGGTAGAGGGACCCAGTACTTC